This TCR beta chain is drawn from a study of blood T cell repertoires in COVID-19. Study as a whole: The samples span acute and convalescent COVID-19 from the United States, Italy and Spain. The cDNA or gDNA used as material had been derived from T cells, B-cell-depleted T cells, or PBMCs.

In the study's own analysis: For nucleated cells, counts were estimated from reference gene primer amplification. Method: immunoSEQ multiplex PCR; TCRdb's copy keeps in-frame clones and lacks some. The D gene and trimming were derived from the DNA, and the V and J assignments and clone size from that table. The sample includes 150,000 to 200,000 clones, approximately 90% of them seen just once. V was clipped by 2 bases and J by 7 bases, with 17 bases between them. Germline loops: CDR1 ENHRY, CDR2 SYGVKD. The CDR3 runs 15 residues. The V and J genes are TRBV10-3 and TRBJ1-2; D might be TRBD1 (6 bases). Sample: peripheral blood. The TCR was taken from a man aged 50 to 60 with acute or convalescent COVID-19. The CDR3 is CAISEGGSYRGGYTF. The CDR3 coding sequence is TGTGCCATCAGTGAGGGGGGCAGTTATAGAGGTGGCTACACCTTC.